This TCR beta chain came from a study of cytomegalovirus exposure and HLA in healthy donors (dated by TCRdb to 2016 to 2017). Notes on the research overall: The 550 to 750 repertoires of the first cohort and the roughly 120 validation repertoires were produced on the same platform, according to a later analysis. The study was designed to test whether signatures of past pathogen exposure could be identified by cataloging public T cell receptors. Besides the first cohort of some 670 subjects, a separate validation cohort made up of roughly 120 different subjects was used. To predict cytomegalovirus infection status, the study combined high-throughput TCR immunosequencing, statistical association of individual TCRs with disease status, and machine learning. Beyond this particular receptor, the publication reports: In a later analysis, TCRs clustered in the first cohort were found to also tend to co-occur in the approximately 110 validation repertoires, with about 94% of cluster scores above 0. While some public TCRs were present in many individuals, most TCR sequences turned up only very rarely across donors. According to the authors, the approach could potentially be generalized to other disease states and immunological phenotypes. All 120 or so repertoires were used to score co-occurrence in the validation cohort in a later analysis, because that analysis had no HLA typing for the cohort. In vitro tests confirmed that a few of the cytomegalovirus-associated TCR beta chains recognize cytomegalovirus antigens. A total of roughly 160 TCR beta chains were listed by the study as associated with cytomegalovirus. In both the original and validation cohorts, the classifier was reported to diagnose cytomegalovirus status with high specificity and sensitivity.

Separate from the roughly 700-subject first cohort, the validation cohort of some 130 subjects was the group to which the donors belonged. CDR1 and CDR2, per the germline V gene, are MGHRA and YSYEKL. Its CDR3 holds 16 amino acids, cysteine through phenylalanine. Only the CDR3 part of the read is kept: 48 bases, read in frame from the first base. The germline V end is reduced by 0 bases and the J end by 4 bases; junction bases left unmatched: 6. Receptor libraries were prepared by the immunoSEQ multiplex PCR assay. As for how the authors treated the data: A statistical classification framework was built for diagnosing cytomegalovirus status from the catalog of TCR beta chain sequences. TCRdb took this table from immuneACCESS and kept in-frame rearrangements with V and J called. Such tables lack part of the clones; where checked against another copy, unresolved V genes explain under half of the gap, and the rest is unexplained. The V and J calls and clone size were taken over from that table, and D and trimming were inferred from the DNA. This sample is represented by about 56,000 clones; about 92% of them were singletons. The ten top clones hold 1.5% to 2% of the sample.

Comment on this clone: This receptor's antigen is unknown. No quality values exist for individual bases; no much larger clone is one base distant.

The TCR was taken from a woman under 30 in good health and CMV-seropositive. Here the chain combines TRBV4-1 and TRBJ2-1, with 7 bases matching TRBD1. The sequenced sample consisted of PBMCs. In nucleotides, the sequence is TGCGCCAGCAGCCAAGAGGGGACAGTTTTTTACAATGAGCAGTTCTTC. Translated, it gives CASSQEGTVFYNEQFF.